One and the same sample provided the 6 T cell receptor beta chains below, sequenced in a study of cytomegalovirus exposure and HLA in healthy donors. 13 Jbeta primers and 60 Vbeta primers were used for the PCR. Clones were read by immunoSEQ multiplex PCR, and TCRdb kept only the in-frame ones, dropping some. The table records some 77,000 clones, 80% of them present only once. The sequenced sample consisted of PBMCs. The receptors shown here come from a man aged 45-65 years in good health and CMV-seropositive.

The CDR3 nucleotides are TGTGCCAGCAGCCCGGGGGACAGGGGACGATATGGCTACACCTTC. Protein product: CASSPGDRGRYGYTF. The rearrangement links TRBV7-9 to TRBJ1-2; TRBD1 agrees at 10 bases. Germline CDR1 is SEHNR and CDR2 is FQNEAQ (reference sequence). Trimming took 5 bases from V and 5 from J; bases not matched to a gene: 8. This CDR3 contains 15 residues. The entire variable domain, with the rest obtained from reference TRBV7-9 and TRBJ1-2, is as follows: DTGVSQNPRHKITKRGQNVTFRCDPISEHNRLYWYRQTLGQGPEFLTYFQNEAQLEKSRLLSDRFSAERPKGSFSTLEIQRTEQGDSAMYLCASSPGDRGRYGYTFGSGTRLTVV.

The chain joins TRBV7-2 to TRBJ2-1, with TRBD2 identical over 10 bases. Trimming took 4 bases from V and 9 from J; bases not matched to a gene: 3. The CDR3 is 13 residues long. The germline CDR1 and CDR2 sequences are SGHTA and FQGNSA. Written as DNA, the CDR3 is TGTGCCAGCAGCTCTACTAGCGGGACTGAGCAGTTCTTC. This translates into CASSSTSGTEQFF.

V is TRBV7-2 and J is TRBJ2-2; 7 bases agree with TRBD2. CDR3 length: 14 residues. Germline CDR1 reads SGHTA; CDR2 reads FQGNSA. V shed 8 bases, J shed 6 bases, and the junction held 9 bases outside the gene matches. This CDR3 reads CASFRTGGPGELFF. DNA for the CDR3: TGTGCCAGCTTCCGGACGGGGGGTCCCGGGGAGCTGTTTTTT.

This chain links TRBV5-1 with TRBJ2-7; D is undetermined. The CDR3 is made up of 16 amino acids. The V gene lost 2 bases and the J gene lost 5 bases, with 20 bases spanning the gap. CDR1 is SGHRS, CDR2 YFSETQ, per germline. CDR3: CASSFPSSGRRNEQYF. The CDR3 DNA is TGCGCCAGCAGCTTCCCCTCTTCGGGTCGTCGGAACGAGCAGTACTTC.

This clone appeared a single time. The CDR3 sequence: CASSSRSGQGAVYTF. CDR3 sequence (DNA): TGTGCCAGCAGCTCACGCTCGGGACAGGGTGCGGTCTACACCTTC. The chain uses TRBV6-5 and TRBJ1-2; 9 positions agree with TRBD1. Per germline, CDR1 MNHEY and CDR2 SVGAGI. The CDR3 totals 15 residues. Trimming cost V 6 bases and J 10 bases; bases outside gene matches: 15.

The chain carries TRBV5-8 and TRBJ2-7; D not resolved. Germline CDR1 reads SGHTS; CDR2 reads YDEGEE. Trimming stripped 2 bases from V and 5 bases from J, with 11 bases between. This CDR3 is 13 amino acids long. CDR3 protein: CASSFTERNEQYF. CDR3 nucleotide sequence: TGTGCCAGCAGCTTTACCGAGAGGAACGAGCAGTACTTC.